The entry below describes one T cell receptor beta chain. Antigen: not known. The TCR beta libraries were generated through quantitative 5'-RACE incorporating molecular barcodes. MiXCR, applied by TCRdb to the 5' RACE reads, yields one record per CDR3 protein. Among fewer than 500,000 distinct CDR3 sequences listed, roughly 27% were seen once. The V end lost 8 bases, the J end lost 0 bases, and 13 bases lay between the germline ends. CDR1 SNHLY and CDR2 FYNNEI come from the germline V gene. There are 14 residues in the CDR3. This sample was taken from a study of CD8 T cells in ankylosing spondylitis. Overall study findings and caveats: Ankylosing spondylitis blood appeared to carry a characteristic TCR beta motif of several highly homologous variants. Some motif variants were previously reported in reactive arthritis synovial fluid and blood. There was reportedly significant enrichment of clones that were disease-linked in matched ankylosing spondylitis synovial fluid. The authors found the disease-linked clones to be CD8+ and relatively rare in peripheral blood.

The gene calls are TRBV2 and TRBJ1-1; D might be TRBD1 (5 bases). The source of this sequence is a male donor with ankylosing spondylitis. The specimen was blood, either unsorted or a sorted T cell fraction (not recorded which). The CDR3 DNA reads as TGTGCCAGCCACAGGTCGATGTTGAACACTGAAGCTTTCTTT. Translation gives CASHRSMLNTEAFF.